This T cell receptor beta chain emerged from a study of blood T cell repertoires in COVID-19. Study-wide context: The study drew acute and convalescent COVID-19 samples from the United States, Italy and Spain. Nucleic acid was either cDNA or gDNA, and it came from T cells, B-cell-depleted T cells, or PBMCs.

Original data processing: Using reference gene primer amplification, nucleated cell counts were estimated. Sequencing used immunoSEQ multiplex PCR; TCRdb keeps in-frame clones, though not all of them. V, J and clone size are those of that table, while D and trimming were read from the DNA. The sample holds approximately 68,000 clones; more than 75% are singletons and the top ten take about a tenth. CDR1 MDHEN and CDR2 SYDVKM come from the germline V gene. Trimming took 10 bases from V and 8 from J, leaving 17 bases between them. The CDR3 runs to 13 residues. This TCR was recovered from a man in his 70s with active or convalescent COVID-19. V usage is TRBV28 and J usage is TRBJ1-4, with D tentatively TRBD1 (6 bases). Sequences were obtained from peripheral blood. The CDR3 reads CATTGPGREKLFF. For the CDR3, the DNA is TGTGCCACGACAGGTCCTGGTCGGGAAAAACTGTTTTTT.